These 32 T cell receptor beta chains came from one sample sequenced in a study of blood T cells in healthy people across ages (dated by TCRdb to between 2014 and 2016). The library relied on 5' RACE. The data were produced on an Illumina HiSeq 2500. A second PCR of 7 to 11 cycles was performed with a sample-barcoded 5' primer and a J-beta primer mix. In TCRdb, the public reads were trimmed at Q25 with fastp and aligned with MiXCR, with productive beta chains retained. Each entry merges the rows of one CDR3 protein and shows their most common DNA and genes. Present in this sample are 1.5 million to 2 million distinct CDR3 sequences, 49% of which were seen just once. The biggest ten clones account for more than 2% of the sample. The sample consisted of blood. The receptor source for this set is a woman aged 40 to 49 in good health.

This clonotype appeared a few times. V is TRBV12-3 or TRBV12-4 and J is TRBJ1-6; D remains ambiguous. The CDR3 extends over 13 amino acids. Trimming pared 5 bases from V and 8 bases from J, leaving 10 bases between. The DNA for the CDR3 is TGTGCCAGCAGTCTCGGCCCCCATTCACCCCTCCACTTT. This codes for CASSLGPHSPLHF.

Only a few counts were recorded for this clonotype. This rearrangement joins TRBV2 to TRBJ1-2; 10 nucleotides align to TRBD1. Trimming cost V 6 bases and J 1 base; bases outside gene matches: 5. The CDR3 is made up of 15 amino acids. Looked up from germline, CDR1 is SNHLY and CDR2 is FYNNEI. CDR3 residues: CASSRQGASNYGYTF. The DNA for the CDR3 is TGTGCCAGCAGCAGACAGGGGGCTAGTAACTATGGCTACACCTTC.

The chain combines TRBV11-2 with TRBJ2-7; D remains unclear. The CDR3 length is 12 residues. V gave up 7 bases and J gave up 5 bases, with 12 bases separating them. Germline V CDR1 and CDR2: SGHAT, FQNNGV. CDR3 sequence (DNA): TGTGCCAGCAACAATTTTGAGGACGAGCAGTACTTC. It yields the protein CASNNFEDEQYF.

The chain uses TRBV6-5 and TRBJ2-2; maybe TRBD1 (5 bases). The germline CDR1 and CDR2 sequences are MNHEY and SVGAGI. The CDR3 loop spans 15 amino acids. The V gene lost 1 base and the J gene lost 2 bases, with 8 bases spanning the gap. The chain's CDR3 is CASSYYRRNTGELFF. The CDR3 DNA reads as TGTGCCAGCAGTTACTACAGGAGAAACACCGGGGAGCTGTTTTTT.

J is TRBJ2-5 and V is TRBV25-1; D is possibly TRBD1 (5 bases). The CDR3 has 15 amino acids. Germline V CDR1 and CDR2: MGHDK, SYGVNS. V was clipped by 1 base and J by 5 bases, with 14 bases between them. CDR3 sequence (DNA): TGTGCCAGCAGTGAATTTTTAGGGGATGGGGAGACCCAGTACTTC. It yields the protein CASSEFLGDGETQYF.

The chain has TRBV20-1 and TRBJ2-7, with 9 positions matching TRBD1. Germline V gene lookup returns CDR1 DFQATT and CDR2 SNEGSKA (reference sequence). Trimming at V came to 6 bases and at J to 1 base, leaving 10 bases not matched to a gene. The CDR3 extends over 15 amino acids. The DNA for the CDR3 is TGCAGTGCCATCCCCTCGGGACAGGGTTCCTACGAGCAGTACTTC. This translates into CSAIPSGQGSYEQYF.

This chain links TRBV6-5 with TRBJ2-7; 8 bases map to TRBD1. Germline V CDR1 and CDR2: MNHEY, SVGAGI. Trimming at V came to 6 bases and at J to 0 bases, leaving 7 bases not matched to a gene. The CDR3 loop spans 15 amino acids. The CDR3 sequence is CASRPWDRTSYEQYF. The CDR3 DNA follows: TGTGCCAGCAGGCCTTGGGACAGGACCTCCTACGAGCAGTACTTC.

The V and J genes are TRBV12-3 or TRBV12-4 and TRBJ2-3; D is ambiguous. The CDR3 runs 13 residues. V was clipped by 7 bases and J by 4 bases, with 12 bases between them. DNA of the CDR3: TGTGCCAGCAATATTAATAGGGCAGATACGCAGTATTTT. It codes for CASNINRADTQYF.

This clonotype has just a few counts. The genes are TRBV6-6 and TRBJ2-5, with a possible D match to TRBD1 (5 bases). Germline CDR1 and CDR2: MNHNY and SVGAGI (reference sequence). V lost 2 bases and J lost 4, with 11 bases in between. This CDR3 is built from 14 residues. The CDR3 here is CASSYNPGLETQYF. The CDR3, as DNA: TGTGCCAGCAGTTACAACCCAGGGTTAGAGACCCAGTACTTC.

The chain carries TRBV4-3 and TRBJ1-4, with D perhaps TRBD1 (5 bases). Trimming shortened V by 0 bases and J by 5 bases, and 22 bases separated the two germline ends. Germline CDR1 reads LGHNA; CDR2 reads YSLEER. The CDR3 runs 19 residues. The CDR3: CASSQDSTLVGWGNEKLFF. CDR3 DNA: TGCGCCAGCAGCCAAGATTCGACACTGGTGGGATGGGGCAATGAAAAACTGTTTTTT.

This sequence joins TRBV5-1 and TRBJ1-2; 8 bases align to TRBD1. The V segment lost 4 bases and the J segment 3 bases; nucleotides outside the gene matches: 5. The CDR3 is 14 amino acids. The germline CDR1 and CDR2 sequences are SGHRS and YFSETQ. The CDR3 sequence is CASSVDRDDYGYTF. CDR3 bases: TGCGCCAGCAGCGTGGACAGGGACGACTATGGCTACACCTTC.

The J gene is TRBJ1-4, the V gene TRBV7-9, with TRBD1 matching 7 bases. The CDR3 has 14 residues. V gave up 6 bases and J gave up 5 bases; unmatched junction bases: 6. Germline values: CDR1 SEHNR, CDR2 FQNEAQ (reference sequence). The CDR3 reads CASRSETGNEKLFF. As DNA, the CDR3 is TGTGCCAGCAGATCCGAGACAGGGAATGAAAAACTGTTTTTT.

The chain combines TRBV20-1 with TRBJ2-4, with 7 bases aligning to TRBD1. The germline gives CDR1 DFQATT, CDR2 SNEGSKA (reference sequence). J lost 1 base, V lost 6 bases, and 12 bases had no gene match. The CDR3 contains 16 residues. The CDR3, as DNA: TGCAGTGCCCCCACGACAGGGTTCGTTGCCAAAAACATTCAGTACTTC. This sequence encodes CSAPTTGFVAKNIQYF.

This clonotype was picked up a small number of times. Germline is not matched at one junction end, which may reflect a read error. V usage is TRBV20-1 and J usage is TRBJ1-2; 7 positions agree with TRBD1. The CDR3 runs 12 residues. Germline values: CDR1 DFQATT, CDR2 SNEGSKA (reference sequence). CDR3 DNA: TGCAGTGCCAGAGGGGACAGTGATGGCTACACCTTC. Protein sequence: CSARGDSDGYTF.

The chain has TRBV29-1 and TRBJ2-5; perhaps TRBD1 as D (6 bases). The CDR3 sequence is 13 residues long. The germline V gene has CDR1 SQVTM and CDR2 ANQGSEA. The germline V and J ends were trimmed by 5 bases and 2 bases, with 12 bases remaining between them. The CDR3 sequence: CSVSGATQETQYF. CDR3 sequence (DNA): TGCAGCGTTTCAGGGGCGACTCAAGAGACCCAGTACTTC.

This clonotype was counted a single time. The rearrangement uses TRBV4-2 and TRBJ1-1; no reliable D call. The germline V gene has CDR1 LGHNA and CDR2 YNFKEQ. The CDR3 extends over 15 amino acids. V gave up 0 bases and J gave up 11 bases, with 19 bases separating them. CDR3 protein: CASSQDATARRGAFF. In DNA form, the CDR3 reads TGTGCCAGCAGCCAAGATGCCACGGCTCGGCGAGGGGCTTTCTTT.

The V call is TRBV3-1, the J call TRBJ2-5; 12 nucleotides match TRBD2. CDR3 length: 18 amino acids. The J segment lost 0 bases and the V segment lost 1 base, leaving 6 bases of the junction unmatched. Germline CDR1 and CDR2: LGHDT and YNNKEL (reference sequence). The CDR3 bases are TGTGCCAGCAGCCAAGCTAGCGGGGGGGTTCGCTACCAAGAGACCCAGTACTTC. Its translation is CASSQASGGVRYQETQYF.

The V gene is TRBV29-1, the J gene TRBJ2-1; D gene uncertain. CDR1 is SQVTM, CDR2 ANQGSEA, per germline. This CDR3 contains 14 residues. V was pared by 0 bases and J by 1 base, with 7 bases between. The DNA of the CDR3 is TGCAGCGTTGAAGATCCAGGTTCCTACAATGAGCAGTTCTTC. Its protein is CSVEDPGSYNEQFF.

This clonotype has more than one count but fewer than ten. The chain couples TRBV4-2 to TRBJ2-5, with D perhaps matching TRBD2 (6 bases). Trimming removed 3 bases from V and 2 bases from J, with 13 bases in between. The CDR3 runs to 15 residues. CDR1 and CDR2 from the germline V gene are LGHNA and YNFKEQ. CDR3 DNA sequence: TGTGCCAGCAGCCATACAGTTGGGGGGCAAGAGACCCAGTACTTC. Translation: CASSHTVGGQETQYF.

The chain has TRBV4-3 and TRBJ2-1; unclear D gene. The germline gives CDR1 LGHNA, CDR2 YSLEER. The V gene lost 0 bases and the J gene lost 6 bases, with 12 bases spanning the gap. The CDR3 has 15 amino acids. CDR3 DNA: TGCGCCAGCAGCCAAGATCCGGACGCTTTCAATGAGCAGTTCTTC. It is translated as CASSQDPDAFNEQFF.

The rearrangement joins TRBV4-3 to TRBJ2-4; TRBD2 agrees at 8 bases. Gene TRBJ2-7 matches the end of the DNA better, so the J call may be wrong. CDR3 length: 15 amino acids. Germline lookup yields CDR1 LGHNA and CDR2 YSLEER. CDR3 nucleotide sequence: TGCGCCAGCAGCCAAGAATACGGGGGGGTTTACGAGCAGTACTTC. This sequence encodes CASSQEYGGVYEQYF.

This clonotype came up a few times. The chain has TRBV20-1 and TRBJ2-7; 10 positions agree with TRBD1. The CDR3 runs to 15 residues. Losses at the gene ends were 2 bases for V and 3 bases for J; bases not matched to a gene: 7. The V gene's germline CDR1 is DFQATT and CDR2 SNEGSKA (reference sequence). For the CDR3, the DNA is TGCAGTGCTAGATCCGAGAGGACAGGGGGCTACGAGCAGTACTTC. Amino acids: CSARSERTGGYEQYF.

This clonotype was detected only a few times. A read error may explain this, as a much larger clone is one base away. The rearrangement links TRBV7-3 to TRBJ2-1; tentatively, D is TRBD2 (5 bases). The V gene lost 2 bases and the J gene lost 7 bases, with 6 bases spanning the gap. Germline values: CDR1 SGHTA, CDR2 FQGTGA. CDR3 size: 12 residues. CDR3 sequence: CASSLGENEQFF. The CDR3 DNA sequence: TGTGCCAGCAGCTTAGGGGAGAATGAGCAGTTCTTC.

The chain is built from TRBV6-6 and TRBJ1-2; perhaps TRBD1 as D (5 bases). Trimming pared 8 bases from V and 8 bases from J, leaving 18 bases between. This CDR3 has 13 amino acids. The germline V gene has CDR1 MNHNY and CDR2 SVGAGI (reference sequence). CDR3 region: CASLLRQGFGYTF. CDR3 nucleotide sequence: TGTGCCAGCCTCCTTCGGCAGGGCTTCGGCTACACCTTC.

Comment on this clonotype: A much larger clone is a single base away; this may be a read error. The genes are TRBV6-6 and TRBJ2-7; TRBD2 matches 7 bases. This CDR3 contains 13 residues. Germline values: CDR1 MNHNY, CDR2 SVGAGI (reference sequence). The CDR3 region has the DNA TGTGCCAGCAGTCACTCGGGGGGTTACGAGCAGTACTTC. This translates into CASSHSGGYEQYF.

In its sample, this clonotype was seen a few times. The chain links TRBV7-2 to TRBJ2-1; 8 bases agree with TRBD2. The junction had 6 bases not matched to a gene; V was cut back by 5 bases and J by 0 bases. This CDR3 contains 16 residues. Germline lookup yields CDR1 SGHTA and CDR2 FQGNSA. The CDR3 reads CASSIVAGSSYNEQFF. CDR3 sequence (DNA): TGTGCCAGCAGCATCGTAGCGGGGAGCTCCTACAATGAGCAGTTCTTC.

The V call is TRBV4-2, the J call TRBJ1-1, with unresolved D. CDR1 is LGHNA, CDR2 YNFKEQ, per germline. The CDR3 length is 15 residues. Trimming took 2 bases from V and 5 from J, leaving 15 bases between them. The CDR3 loop is CASSQTTSSWTEAFF. As DNA, the CDR3 is TGTGCCAGCAGCCAAACAACATCGTCGTGGACTGAAGCTTTCTTT.

The chain uses TRBV12-3 or TRBV12-4 and TRBJ2-3; 13 bases map to TRBD2. The CDR3 runs to 15 residues. Trimming took 7 bases from V and 4 from J; bases not matched to a gene: 5. Here the CDR3 reads CASKTTSGGADTQYF. The CDR3 region has the DNA TGTGCCAGCAAGACCACTAGCGGGGGGGCAGATACGCAGTATTTT.

V gene TRBV6-5 combines with J gene TRBJ1-6; TRBD1 matches at 7 bases. The germline gives CDR1 MNHEY, CDR2 SVGAGI. The CDR3 sequence is 16 residues long. V was clipped by 7 bases and J by 5 bases; unmatched bases: 11. CDR3 region: CASKATRGTDNSPLHF. The CDR3 region has the DNA TGTGCCAGCAAAGCAACCAGGGGGACAGATAATTCACCCCTCCACTTT.

The chain uses TRBV3-1 and TRBJ2-1; perhaps TRBD1 as D (6 bases). CDR3 length: 15 amino acids. V lost 3 bases and J 1 base, leaving 10 bases between the germline ends. CDR1 LGHDT and CDR2 YNNKEL come from the germline V gene (reference sequence). The CDR3 sequence: CASSHWDTSYNEQFF. CDR3 sequence (DNA): TGTGCCAGCAGCCATTGGGACACGTCCTACAATGAGCAGTTCTTC.

The chain recombines TRBV25-1 with TRBJ2-7, with 9 bases that match TRBD1. The CDR3 is 14 amino acids. V dropped 3 bases and J dropped 4; count of bases not matched to a gene: 4. CDR1 and CDR2 from the germline V gene are MGHDK and SYGVNS. CDR3 in DNA: TGTGCCAGCAGTGAGGGACAGGGAAAATACGAGCAGTACTTC. It yields the protein CASSEGQGKYEQYF.

The J gene is TRBJ2-7, the V gene TRBV20-1, with 8 bases matching TRBD2. Germline V gives CDR1 DFQATT, CDR2 SNEGSKA (reference sequence). This CDR3 is 13 amino acids long. The CDR3 region is CSAPSGLAYEQYF. DNA of the CDR3: TGCAGCGCTCCTAGCGGGCTGGCCTACGAGCAGTACTTC.